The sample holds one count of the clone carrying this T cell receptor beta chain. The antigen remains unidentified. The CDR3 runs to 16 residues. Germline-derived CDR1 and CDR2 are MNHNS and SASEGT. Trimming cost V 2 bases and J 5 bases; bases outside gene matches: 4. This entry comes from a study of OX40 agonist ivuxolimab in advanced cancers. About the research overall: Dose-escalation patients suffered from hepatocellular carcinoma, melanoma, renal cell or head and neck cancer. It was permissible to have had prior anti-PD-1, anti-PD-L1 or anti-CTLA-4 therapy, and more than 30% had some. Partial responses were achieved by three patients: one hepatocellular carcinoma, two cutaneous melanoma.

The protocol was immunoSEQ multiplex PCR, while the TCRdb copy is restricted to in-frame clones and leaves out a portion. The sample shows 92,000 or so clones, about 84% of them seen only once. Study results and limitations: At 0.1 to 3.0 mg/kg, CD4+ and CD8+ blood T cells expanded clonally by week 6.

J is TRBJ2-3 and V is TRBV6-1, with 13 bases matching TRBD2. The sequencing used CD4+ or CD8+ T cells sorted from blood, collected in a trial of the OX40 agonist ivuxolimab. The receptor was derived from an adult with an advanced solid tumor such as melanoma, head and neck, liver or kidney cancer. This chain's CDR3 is CASSERGLAGLDTQYF. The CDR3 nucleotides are TGTGCCAGCAGTGAAAGGGGACTAGCGGGATTAGATACGCAGTATTTT.